This TCR beta chain is from a study of shared clonotypes between healthy human individuals. Study-level background: Per-donor plates numbered three CD4 naive, three CD4 memory, two CD8 naive and one CD8 memory.

Genomic DNA from each subset was divided evenly over several immunoSEQ plates. This table comes from immunoSEQ multiplex PCR, and its TCRdb copy is limited to in-frame clones, with some not included. The table lists roughly 1,600,000 clones, less than 99% of them singletons. Germline V gene data show CDR1 as MDHEN and CDR2 as SYDVKM. The CDR3 is 13 amino acids. V gave up 7 bases and J gave up 12 bases, with 19 bases separating them. The TCR was taken from a man aged 25 to 40 in good health. This rearrangement joins TRBV28 to TRBJ1-5, with a tentative D call TRBD1 (6 bases). Sequencing was carried out using naive CD4+ T cells sorted from blood. Subset defined: CD45RA+ positively selected. In DNA form, the CDR3 reads TGTGCCAGCACCACCTCTGTCGGGGGGCACCAGCATTTT. The encoded protein is CASTTSVGGHQHF.